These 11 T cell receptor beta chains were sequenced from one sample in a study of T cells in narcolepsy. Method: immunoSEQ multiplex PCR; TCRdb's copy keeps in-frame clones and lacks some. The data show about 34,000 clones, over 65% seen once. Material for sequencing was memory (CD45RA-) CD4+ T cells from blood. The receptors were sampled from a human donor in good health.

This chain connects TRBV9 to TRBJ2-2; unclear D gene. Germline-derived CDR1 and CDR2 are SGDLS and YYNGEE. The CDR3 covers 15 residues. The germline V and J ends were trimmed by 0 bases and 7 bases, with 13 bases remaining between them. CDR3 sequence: CASSVVPRSGGELFF. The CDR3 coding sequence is TGTGCCAGCAGCGTAGTCCCGCGGTCGGGCGGGGAGCTGTTTTTT.

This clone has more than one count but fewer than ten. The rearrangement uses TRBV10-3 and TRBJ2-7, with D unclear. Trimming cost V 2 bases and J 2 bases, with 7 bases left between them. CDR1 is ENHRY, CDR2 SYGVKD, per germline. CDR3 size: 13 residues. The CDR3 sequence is CAISERAPYEQYF. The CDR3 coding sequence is TGTGCCATCAGTGAGAGGGCTCCCTACGAGCAGTACTTC.

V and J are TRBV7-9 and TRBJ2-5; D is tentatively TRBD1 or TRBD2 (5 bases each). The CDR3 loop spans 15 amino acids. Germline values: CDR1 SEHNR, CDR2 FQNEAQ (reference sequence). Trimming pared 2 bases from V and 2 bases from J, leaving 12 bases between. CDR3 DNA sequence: TGTGCCAGCAGCTTAATTGGGACCGAACAAGAGACCCAGTACTTC. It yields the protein CASSLIGTEQETQYF.

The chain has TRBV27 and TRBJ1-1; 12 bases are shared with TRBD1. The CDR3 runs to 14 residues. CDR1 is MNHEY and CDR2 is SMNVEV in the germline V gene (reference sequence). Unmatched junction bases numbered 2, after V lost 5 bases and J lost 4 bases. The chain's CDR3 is CASSPGQGATEAFF. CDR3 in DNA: TGTGCCAGCAGTCCGGGACAGGGGGCCACTGAAGCTTTCTTT.

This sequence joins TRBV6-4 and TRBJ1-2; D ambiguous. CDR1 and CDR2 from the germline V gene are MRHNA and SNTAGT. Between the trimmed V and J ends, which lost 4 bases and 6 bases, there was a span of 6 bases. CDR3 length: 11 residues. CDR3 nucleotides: TGTGCCAGCAGTGTCGAGGATGGCTACACCTTC. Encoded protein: CASSVEDGYTF.

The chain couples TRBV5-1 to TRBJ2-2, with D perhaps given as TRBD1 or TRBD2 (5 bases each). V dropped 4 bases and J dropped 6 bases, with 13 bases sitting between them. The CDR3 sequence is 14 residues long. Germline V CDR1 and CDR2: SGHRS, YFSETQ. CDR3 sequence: CASSAEVGAGELFF. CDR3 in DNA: TGCGCCAGCAGCGCGGAGGTAGGGGCCGGGGAGCTGTTTTTT.

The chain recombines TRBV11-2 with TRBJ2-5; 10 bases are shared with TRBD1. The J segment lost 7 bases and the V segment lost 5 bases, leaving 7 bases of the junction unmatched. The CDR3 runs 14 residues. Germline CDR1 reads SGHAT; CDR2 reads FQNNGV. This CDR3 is CASSGPDRGGTQYF. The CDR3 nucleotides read TGTGCCAGCAGCGGGCCGGACAGGGGGGGGACCCAGTACTTC.

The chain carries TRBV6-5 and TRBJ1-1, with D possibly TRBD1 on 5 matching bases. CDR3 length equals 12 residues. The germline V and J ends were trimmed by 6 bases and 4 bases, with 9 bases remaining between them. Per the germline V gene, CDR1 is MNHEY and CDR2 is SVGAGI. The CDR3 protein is CASRRGGTEAFF. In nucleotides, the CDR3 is TGTGCCAGCAGAAGGGGAGGCACTGAAGCTTTCTTT.

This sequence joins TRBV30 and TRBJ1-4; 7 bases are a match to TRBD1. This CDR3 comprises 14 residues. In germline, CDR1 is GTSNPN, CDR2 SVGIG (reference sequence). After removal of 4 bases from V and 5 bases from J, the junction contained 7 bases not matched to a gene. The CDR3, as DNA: TGTGCCTGGAAGGTTGGCAGGGGGAATGAAAAACTGTTTTTT. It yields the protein CAWKVGRGNEKLFF.

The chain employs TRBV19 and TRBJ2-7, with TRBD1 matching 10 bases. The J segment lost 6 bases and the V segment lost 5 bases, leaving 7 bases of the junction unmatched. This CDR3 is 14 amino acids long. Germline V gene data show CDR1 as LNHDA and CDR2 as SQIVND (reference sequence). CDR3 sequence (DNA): TGTGCCAGTAGTGGGACAGGGGTCTCGGTCGAGCAGTACTTC. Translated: CASSGTGVSVEQYF.

In nucleotides, the CDR3 is TGTGCCAGCAGTGGACTAGCGGGAGGGCAAGAGACCCAGTACTTC. It yields the protein CASSGLAGGQETQYF. The chain links TRBV6-1 to TRBJ2-5; 14 bases are a match to TRBD2. The germline V gene has CDR1 MNHNS and CDR2 SASEGT. The CDR3 extends over 15 amino acids. V shed 4 bases, J shed 2 bases, and the junction held 0 bases outside the gene matches.